This entry lists 6 T cell receptor beta chains sequenced from one sample in a study of T cell responses to AZD1222 COVID-19 vaccine. The table came from immunoSEQ multiplex PCR; TCRdb's copy has only in-frame clones and leaves some out. The sample consists of some 150,000 clones, approximately 90% of them appearing once. The input for sequencing was peripheral blood, taken 28 days after the second AZD1222 dose. These receptors came from an adult who received the AZD1222 COVID-19 vaccine.

The V gene is TRBV25-1, the J gene TRBJ2-1; 10 nucleotides align to TRBD1. The length of the CDR3 is 15 residues. From germline, CDR1 is MGHDK and CDR2 SYGVNS. Trimming took 6 bases from V and 3 from J; bases not matched to a gene: 5. The CDR3 spells CASSPRDRGYNEQFF. CDR3 nucleotide sequence: TGTGCCAGCAGCCCCCGGGACAGGGGCTACAATGAGCAGTTCTTC. Combining the CDR3 with reference TRBV25-1 and TRBJ2-1 gives the whole variable domain EADIYQTPRYLVIGTGKKITLECSQTMGHDKMYWYQQDPGMELHLIHYSYGVNSTEKGDLSSESTVSRIRTEHFPLTLESARPSHTSQYLCASSPRDRGYNEQFFGPGTRLTVL.

The CDR3 loop is CASSLETNSPLHF. Written as DNA, the CDR3 is TGTGCCAGCAGCTTAGAAACTAATTCACCCCTCCACTTT. The rearrangement links TRBV11-2 to TRBJ1-6; D is uncertain. Germline V gene data show CDR1 as SGHAT and CDR2 as FQNNGV. V lost 0 bases and J lost 6, with 3 bases in between. The CDR3 is 13 residues long.

This chain connects TRBV2 to TRBJ1-2; 9 nucleotides match TRBD1. Germline V gene data show CDR1 as SNHLY and CDR2 as FYNNEI. This CDR3 is built from 13 residues. The ends lost 5 bases at V and 8 bases at J; junction bases unmatched: 6. CDR3 in DNA: TGTGCCAGCAGTCCACAGGGGGCTCGGGGCTACACCTTC. Translating gives CASSPQGARGYTF.

The rearrangement joins TRBV28 to TRBJ1-4, with 7 bases that match TRBD1. The CDR3 consists of 16 residues. Unmatched junction bases numbered 8, after V lost 3 bases and J lost 4 bases. Germline V CDR1 and CDR2: MDHEN, SYDVKM. Written as DNA, the CDR3 is TGTGCCAGCAGTTTTGGGGGACAGAGCCTTAATGAAAAACTGTTTTTT. The encoded protein is CASSFGGQSLNEKLFF.

The chain joins TRBV2 to TRBJ2-1; either TRBD1 or TRBD2 may supply D (5 bases each). The CDR3 loop spans 14 amino acids. The V end lost 3 bases, the J end lost 4 bases, and 10 bases lay between the germline ends. Looked up from germline, CDR1 is SNHLY and CDR2 is FYNNEI. This CDR3 is CASSERGVYNEQFF. In DNA form, the CDR3 reads TGTGCCAGCAGTGAGCGAGGGGTTTACAATGAGCAGTTCTTC.

V usage is TRBV21-1 and J usage is TRBJ1-2. TRBV21-1 is designated a pseudogene. This CDR3 spans 12 amino acids. The CDR3 DNA sequence: TGTGCCAGCAGCCCCGGGACCCGCGGCTACACCTTC. Its translation: CASSPGTRGYTF.